Included here is one T cell receptor beta chain sequence, with context. These data originate in a study of control samples from healthy donors and cancer patients. The germline V gene has CDR1 SNHLY and CDR2 FYNNEI. The CDR3 extends over 14 amino acids. V shed 6 bases, J shed 7 bases, and the junction held 6 bases outside the gene matches. Assay used: immunoSEQ multiplex PCR; TCRdb lists only in-frame clones, some missing. The profile shows 140,000 or so clones, about 93% of them singletons. This sequence was found in a man in his 60s with colorectal cancer. The V and J genes are TRBV2 and TRBJ2-2, with 9 bases fitting TRBD1. Sequencing used PBMCs. In DNA, the CDR3 is TGTGCCAGCAGCCTCGGGACAGGGTTCGGGGAGCTGTTTTTT. This translates into CASSLGTGFGELFF.